The 18 T cell receptor beta chains below all came from one sample that was sequenced in a study of early T cells in non-severe SARS-CoV-2 infection. One entry per CDR3 protein results from TCRdb running MiXCR on the 5' RACE reads. The sample includes around 70,000 distinct CDR3 sequences, roughly a sixth of them seen just once. Material for sequencing was whole blood. The receptors come from an adult who was a healthcare worker with PCR-confirmed SARS-CoV-2 infection or an uninfected control (not recorded which).

The sample holds a few counts of this clonotype. V usage is TRBV3-1 and J usage is TRBJ1-2, with D hard to call. V was shortened by 4 bases and J by 0 bases, with 12 bases between the two germline ends. Germline V gene data show CDR1 as LGHDT and CDR2 as YNNKEL (reference sequence). CDR3 length equals 15 residues. CDR3 nucleotide sequence: TGTGCCAGCAGCCCCCTTTTGAGGGCTAACTATGGCTACACCTTC. Translated: CASSPLLRANYGYTF.

In its sample, this clonotype was seen a few times. The V call is TRBV5-1, the J call TRBJ2-5; D gene unclear. Trimming pared 5 bases from V and 1 base from J, leaving 15 bases between. CDR1 and CDR2 from the germline V gene are SGHRS and YFSETQ. The CDR3 length is 15 residues. CDR3 nucleotides: TGCGCCAGCAGACTGGGCCCGGCCCCCCAAGAGACCCAGTACTTC. Translated, it gives CASRLGPAPQETQYF.

The table lists this clonotype with a few counts. The rearrangement joins TRBV4-1 to TRBJ2-5, with a tentative D call TRBD2 (6 bases). The CDR3 sequence is 11 residues long. The germline V and J ends were trimmed by 6 bases and 10 bases, with 12 bases remaining between them. Per germline, CDR1 MGHRA and CDR2 YSYEKL. Here the CDR3 reads CASRSLEGQYF. DNA for the CDR3: TGCGCCAGCAGATCGCTGGAGGGCCAGTACTTC.

The chain recombines TRBV20-1 with TRBJ1-6; D ambiguous. Trimming took 3 bases from V and 0 from J, leaving 9 bases between them. The CDR3 runs to 15 residues. Germline CDR1 is DFQATT and CDR2 is SNEGSKA (reference sequence). CDR3 protein: CSARDLYSYNSPLHF. As DNA, the CDR3 is TGCAGTGCTAGGGACTTGTACTCCTATAATTCACCCCTCCACTTT.

This clonotype has just a few counts. The chain couples TRBV29-1 to TRBJ2-5; 9 nucleotides align to TRBD1. The CDR3 covers 14 residues. Trimming cost V 7 bases and J 0 bases; bases outside gene matches: 6. Germline assignment: CDR1 SQVTM and CDR2 ANQGSEA. CDR3 in amino acids: CSAPDRGYQETQYF. The CDR3 DNA reads as TGCAGCGCCCCGGACAGGGGATACCAAGAGACCCAGTACTTC. Full variable domain (rest looked up from reference TRBV29-1 and TRBJ2-5): SAVISQKPSRDICQRGTSLTIQCQVDSQVTMMFWYRQQPGQSLTLIATANQGSEATYESGFVIDKFPISRPNLTFSTLTVSNMSPEDSSIYLCSAPDRGYQETQYFGPGTRLLVL.

This clonotype turned up a few times. The CDR3 region has the DNA TGTGCCAGCAGTTTTGTTTCGGGAGCTAACTATGGCTACACCTTC. Translated, it gives CASSFVSGANYGYTF. The chain carries TRBV27 and TRBJ1-2, with D unresolved. CDR1 and CDR2 from the germline V gene are MNHEY and SMNVEV (reference sequence). Trimming shortened V by 3 bases and J by 0 bases, and 11 bases separated the two germline ends. This CDR3 comprises 15 residues.

The chain links TRBV7-9 to TRBJ1-5, with D maybe TRBD1 (6 bases). Germline V gives CDR1 SEHNR, CDR2 FQNEAQ (reference sequence). The V gene lost 7 bases and the J gene lost 7 bases, with 14 bases spanning the gap. The CDR3 runs to 13 residues. CDR3: CASNGGRGQPQHF. In DNA, the CDR3 is TGTGCCAGCAATGGGGGCCGAGGACAGCCCCAGCATTTT.

The chain carries TRBV19 and TRBJ2-1, with D perhaps matching TRBD2 (5 bases). The germline V gene has CDR1 LNHDA and CDR2 SQIVND (reference sequence). The CDR3 has 13 amino acids. V lost 2 bases and J 9 bases, leaving 11 bases between the germline ends. CDR3 bases: TGTGCCAGTAGTATATCCTGGGAGCTTGAGCAGTTCTTC. This encodes CASSISWELEQFF.

This clonotype was seen repeatedly, ten times or more. This rearrangement joins TRBV27 to TRBJ2-6; D uncertain. V was pared by 4 bases and J by 2 bases, with 0 bases between. The CDR3 spans 12 residues. Germline CDR1 and CDR2: MNHEY and SMNVEV (reference sequence). CDR3 DNA sequence: TGTGCCAGCAGTTCTGGGGCCAACGTCCTGACTTTC. Amino acid sequence: CASSSGANVLTF.

This clonotype was counted at least ten times. J is TRBJ1-3 and V is TRBV6-5; D not certain. V lost 0 bases and J lost 1, with 10 bases in between. Germline V gene data show CDR1 as MNHEY and CDR2 as SVGAGI. The CDR3 covers 16 residues. CDR3 nucleotides: TGTGCCAGCAGTTACTCCCGGGTCGGATCTGGAAACACCATATATTTT. Translated: CASSYSRVGSGNTIYF.

This clonotype came up a few times. The genes are TRBV7-8 and TRBJ1-5; D perhaps matches TRBD1 (5 bases). The V and J ends lost 5 bases and 1 base respectively, with 12 bases between them. The CDR3 contains 15 residues. Germline CDR1 SGHVS, CDR2 FQNEAQ. CDR3 bases: TGTGCCAGCAGCACTCAGTGGACAAGCAATCAGCCCCAGCATTTT. Protein product: CASSTQWTSNQPQHF.

This clonotype was seen a few times. The rearrangement links TRBV29-1 to TRBJ2-5, with 10 bases matching TRBD1. Germline CDR1 is SQVTM and CDR2 is ANQGSEA. Trimming removed 4 bases from V and 0 bases from J; junction bases left unmatched: 5. The CDR3 loop spans 15 amino acids. The CDR3 reads CSVARDRGDQETQYF. The DNA for the CDR3 is TGCAGCGTTGCTAGGGACAGGGGCGACCAAGAGACCCAGTACTTC.

The CDR3 DNA sequence: TGTGCCAGTAGCCCTCCCACCACAGATACGCAGTATTTT. It codes for CASSPPTTDTQYF. The chain recombines TRBV19 with TRBJ2-3; D is ambiguous. The CDR3 is made up of 13 amino acids. Trimming removed 6 bases from V and 2 bases from J, with 9 bases in between. CDR1 is LNHDA and CDR2 is SQIVND in the germline V gene (reference sequence).

The table lists this clonotype with a few counts. The gene calls are TRBV6-2 or TRBV6-3 and TRBJ1-4; 10 positions agree with TRBD1. CDR3 length: 15 amino acids. The V gene end was trimmed by 7 bases and the J gene end by 5 bases; junction bases not matched to a gene: 7. The germline CDR1 and CDR2 sequences are MNHEY and SVGEGT. The CDR3 DNA reads TGTGCCAGCACCAGAGCGGGACAGGGGAATGAAAAACTGTTTTTT. It yields the protein CASTRAGQGNEKLFF.

This clonotype was found many times. The chain is built from TRBV28 and TRBJ1-1; TRBD1 aligns across 9 bases. Germline lookup yields CDR1 MDHEN and CDR2 SYDVKM. With V trimmed by 6 bases and J by 4 bases, 6 bases remained unmatched. This CDR3 is built from 14 residues. This CDR3 reads CASRLQGATTEAFF. DNA for the CDR3: TGTGCCAGCAGGTTACAGGGGGCAACCACTGAAGCTTTCTTT.

The chain is built from TRBV13 and TRBJ2-7; 7 positions agree with TRBD1. There are 13 residues in the CDR3. Germline values: CDR1 PRHDT, CDR2 FYEKMQ (reference sequence). V trimming: 6 bases; J trimming: 7 bases; junction bases outside the gene matches: 9. CDR3 in amino acids: CASSLRGIDEQYF. The CDR3 DNA follows: TGTGCCAGCAGTCTCAGGGGGATAGATGAGCAGTACTTC.

This clonotype was counted many times. The CDR3 loop reads CSGGQGPAGELFF. The CDR3 region has the DNA TGTTCAGGGGGGCAGGGGCCCGCCGGGGAGCTGTTTTTT. The chain has TRBV2 and TRBJ2-2; tentative D call: TRBD1 (7 bases). This CDR3 is built from 13 residues. Germline V gene sequence: CDR1 SNHLY, CDR2 FYNNEI.

The chain uses TRBV9 and TRBJ2-1; D remains ambiguous. The germline V gene encodes CDR1 SGDLS and CDR2 YYNGEE. The V gene lost 1 base and the J gene lost 8 bases, with 13 bases spanning the gap. This CDR3 is 14 amino acids long. In DNA form, the CDR3 reads TGTGCCAGCAGCGTACCCCTGGTCGGGCATGAGCAGTTCTTC. Residues: CASSVPLVGHEQFF.